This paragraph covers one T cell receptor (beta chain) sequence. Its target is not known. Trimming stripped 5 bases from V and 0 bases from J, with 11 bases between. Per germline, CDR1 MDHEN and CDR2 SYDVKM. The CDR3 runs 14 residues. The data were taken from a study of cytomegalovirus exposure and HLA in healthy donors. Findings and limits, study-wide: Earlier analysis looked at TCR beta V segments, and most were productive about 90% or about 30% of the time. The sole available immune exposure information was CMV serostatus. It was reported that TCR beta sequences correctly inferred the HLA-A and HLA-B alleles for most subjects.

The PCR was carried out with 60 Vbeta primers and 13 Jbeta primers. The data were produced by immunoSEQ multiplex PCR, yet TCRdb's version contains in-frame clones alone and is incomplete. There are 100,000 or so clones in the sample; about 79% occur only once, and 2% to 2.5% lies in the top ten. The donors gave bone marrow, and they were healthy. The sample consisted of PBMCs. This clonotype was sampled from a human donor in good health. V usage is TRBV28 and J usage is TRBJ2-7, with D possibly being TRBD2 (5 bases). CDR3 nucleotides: TGTGCCAGCAGTCTATTGGGAGCCTCCTACGAGCAGTACTTC. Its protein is CASSLLGASYEQYF.